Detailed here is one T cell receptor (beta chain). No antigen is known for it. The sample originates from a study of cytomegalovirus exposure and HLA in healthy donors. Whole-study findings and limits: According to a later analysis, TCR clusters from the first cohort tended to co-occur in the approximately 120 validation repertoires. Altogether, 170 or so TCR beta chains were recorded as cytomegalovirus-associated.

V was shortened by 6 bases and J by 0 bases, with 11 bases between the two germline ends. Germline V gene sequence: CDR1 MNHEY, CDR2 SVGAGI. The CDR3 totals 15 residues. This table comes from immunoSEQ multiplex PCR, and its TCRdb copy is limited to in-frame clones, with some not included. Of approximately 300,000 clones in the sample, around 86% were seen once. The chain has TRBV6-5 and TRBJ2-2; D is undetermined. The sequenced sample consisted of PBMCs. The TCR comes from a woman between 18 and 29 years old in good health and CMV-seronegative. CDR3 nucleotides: TGTGCCAGCAGCGATATAGAGCCGAACACCGGGGAGCTGTTTTTT. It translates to CASSDIEPNTGELFF.